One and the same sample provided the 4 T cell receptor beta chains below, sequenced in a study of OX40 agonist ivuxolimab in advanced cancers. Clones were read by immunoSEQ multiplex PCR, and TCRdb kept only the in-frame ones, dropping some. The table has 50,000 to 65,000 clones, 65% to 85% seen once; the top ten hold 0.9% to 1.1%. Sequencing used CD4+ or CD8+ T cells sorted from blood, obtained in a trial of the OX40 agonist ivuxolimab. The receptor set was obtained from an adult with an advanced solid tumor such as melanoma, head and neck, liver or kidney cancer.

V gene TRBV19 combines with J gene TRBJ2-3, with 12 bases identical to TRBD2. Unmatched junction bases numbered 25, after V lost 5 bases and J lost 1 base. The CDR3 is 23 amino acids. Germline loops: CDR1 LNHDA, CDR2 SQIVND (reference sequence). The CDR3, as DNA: TGTGCCAGTAGTCCGCGTATGGCAACTAGCGGGGGGACGGGACCGATAGGCACAGATACGCAGTATTTT. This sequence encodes CASSPRMATSGGTGPIGTDTQYF.

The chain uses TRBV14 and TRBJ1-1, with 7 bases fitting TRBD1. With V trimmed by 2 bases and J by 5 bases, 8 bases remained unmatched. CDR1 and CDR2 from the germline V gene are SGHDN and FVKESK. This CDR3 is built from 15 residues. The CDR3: CASSQIRDSETEAFF. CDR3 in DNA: TGTGCCAGCAGCCAAATCCGGGACAGTGAAACTGAAGCTTTCTTT.

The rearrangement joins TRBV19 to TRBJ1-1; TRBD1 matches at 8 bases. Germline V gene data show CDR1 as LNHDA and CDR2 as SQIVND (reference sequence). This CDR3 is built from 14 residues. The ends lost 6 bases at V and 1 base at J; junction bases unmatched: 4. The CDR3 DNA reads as TGTGCCAGTAGCACCGGGACAGGGAACACTGAAGCTTTCTTT. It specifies CASSTGTGNTEAFF. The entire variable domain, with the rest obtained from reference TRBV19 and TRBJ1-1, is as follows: DGGITQSPKYLFRKEGQNVTLSCEQNLNHDAMYWYRQDPGQGLRLIYYSQIVNDFQKGDIAEGYSVSREKKESFPLTVTSAQKNPTAFYLCASSTGTGNTEAFFGQGTRLTVV.

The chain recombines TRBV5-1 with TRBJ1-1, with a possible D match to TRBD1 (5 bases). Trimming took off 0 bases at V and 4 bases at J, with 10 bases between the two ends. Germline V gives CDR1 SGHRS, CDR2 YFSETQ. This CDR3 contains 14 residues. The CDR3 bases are TGCGCCAGCAGCTTGGAAGGGGCAAGCACTGAAGCTTTCTTT. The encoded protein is CASSLEGASTEAFF.